This TCR beta chain is drawn from a study of graft-versus-host responses after intestinal transplantation. For the study at large: Multivisceral, liver-intestinal, or isolated intestinal transplants were performed in recipients. Among the recipients, all got anti-thymocyte globulin induction and then tacrolimus and steroids for about three years. Broader study findings: GvH clone levels peaked in circulation, and this peak was associated with early post-transplant HvG declines.

A word on this clone: Its antigen is unidentified.

The V gene's germline CDR1 is MNHNS and CDR2 SASEGT. After removal of 8 bases from V and 11 bases from J, the junction contained 14 bases not matched to a gene. The CDR3 sequence is 14 residues long. Repertoires were generated with immunoSEQ multiplex PCR, while TCRdb's copy carries only in-frame clones and drops some. The table includes 84,000 or so clones, 80% to 95% detected once. This sequence joins TRBV6-1 and TRBJ1-5; 8 positions match TRBD1. This receptor was identified in a human donor who received an intestinal transplant. The sample consisted of unstimulated CD4+ T cells sorted from spleen or lymph node cells, taken before intestinal transplant. CDR3 protein: CASQFGTGQGAQHF. Written as DNA, the CDR3 is TGTGCCAGCCAGTTCGGGACAGGTCAAGGGGCCCAGCATTTT.